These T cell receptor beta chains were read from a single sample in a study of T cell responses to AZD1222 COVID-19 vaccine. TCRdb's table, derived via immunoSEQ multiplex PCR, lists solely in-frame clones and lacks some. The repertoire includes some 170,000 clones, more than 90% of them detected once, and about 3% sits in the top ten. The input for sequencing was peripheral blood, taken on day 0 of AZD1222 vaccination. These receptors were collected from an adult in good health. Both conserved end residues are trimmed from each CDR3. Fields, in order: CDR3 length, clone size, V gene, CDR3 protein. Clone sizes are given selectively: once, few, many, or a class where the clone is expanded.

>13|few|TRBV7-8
ASSSETGVNTEAF
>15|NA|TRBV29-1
SAVGLAGGSSYNEQF
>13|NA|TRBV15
ATSRDKWALYEQY
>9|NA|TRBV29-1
SVTNREGYT
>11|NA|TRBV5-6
ASSPAYNLEAF
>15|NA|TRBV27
ASSYGTSGSTGYEQY
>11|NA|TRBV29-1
SVEGAGGYEQF
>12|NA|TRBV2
ASSEGGGKTEAF
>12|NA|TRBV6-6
ASSFGQENSPLH
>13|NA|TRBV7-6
ASSLAIGGNTEAF
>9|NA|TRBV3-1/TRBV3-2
ASSRLPGAF
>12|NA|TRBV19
ASMGVGKRTEAF
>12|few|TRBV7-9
ASSPSTGEETQY
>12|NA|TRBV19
ASSPPGVSGEAF
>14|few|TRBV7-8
ASSSPGTGIGSGYT
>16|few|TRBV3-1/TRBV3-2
ASSPLTGSIINNYGYT
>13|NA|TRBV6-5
ASSYGDRVNTEAF
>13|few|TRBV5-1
ASSLQGGINEKLF
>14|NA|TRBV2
ASSPYRDSPNYGYT
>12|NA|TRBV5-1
ASSGTSAYYEQY
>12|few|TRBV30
AWSSLEGYYGYT
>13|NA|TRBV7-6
ASSLGVLGSSEQY
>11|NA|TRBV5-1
ASSGSPGRGAF
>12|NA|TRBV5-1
ASSLAGPSYEQY
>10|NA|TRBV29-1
SVPGQGSRAF
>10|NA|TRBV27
ASSLNHGEQY
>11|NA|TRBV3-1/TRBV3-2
ASSQWGQETQY
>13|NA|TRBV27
ASGTTGMKKETQY
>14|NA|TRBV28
ASSLPDRRSAGELF
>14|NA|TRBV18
ASSPGTLGSEETQY
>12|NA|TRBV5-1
ASSPGGPNEKLF
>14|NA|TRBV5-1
ASSLGTGLGTDTQY
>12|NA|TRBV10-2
ASSESGGAYEQY
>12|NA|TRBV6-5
ASSYRRPHTEAF
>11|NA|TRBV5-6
ASRPTRNTEAF
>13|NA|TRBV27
ASSLLAGLPYEQY
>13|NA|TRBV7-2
ASSLTAYSNYGYT
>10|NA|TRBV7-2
ASSLDRVSVH
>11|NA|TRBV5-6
ASSLREGYGYT
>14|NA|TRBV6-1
ASSGGSRGSSYEQY
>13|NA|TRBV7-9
ASSLLAAAYNEQF
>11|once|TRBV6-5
ASSSGGVGEQF
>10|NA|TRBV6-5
ASTSWGASAH
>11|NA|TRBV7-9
ADRLAGGNEQF
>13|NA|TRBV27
ASQGMVEGDTEAF
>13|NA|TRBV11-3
ASSAGRTVRGELF
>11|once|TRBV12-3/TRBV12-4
ASMVQVNTEAF
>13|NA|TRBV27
ASSLSGTGHQPQH
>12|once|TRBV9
ASSVVGKDSTAF
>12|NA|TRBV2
ASSDRTGGQPQH
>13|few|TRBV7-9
ASTEAGQGAHGYT
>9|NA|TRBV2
ASISLSELF
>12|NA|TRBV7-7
ASTQKGQAYEQY
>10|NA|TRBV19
ASSIVARPQH
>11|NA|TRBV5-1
ASSLEGHTEAF
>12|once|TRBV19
ASSIAGGDETQY
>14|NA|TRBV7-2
ASSLALSGSTYEQY
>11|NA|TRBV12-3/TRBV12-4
ASTWTRTYGYT
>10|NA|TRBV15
ATSSLTYEQY
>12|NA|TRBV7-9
ASKQPGLTYEQY